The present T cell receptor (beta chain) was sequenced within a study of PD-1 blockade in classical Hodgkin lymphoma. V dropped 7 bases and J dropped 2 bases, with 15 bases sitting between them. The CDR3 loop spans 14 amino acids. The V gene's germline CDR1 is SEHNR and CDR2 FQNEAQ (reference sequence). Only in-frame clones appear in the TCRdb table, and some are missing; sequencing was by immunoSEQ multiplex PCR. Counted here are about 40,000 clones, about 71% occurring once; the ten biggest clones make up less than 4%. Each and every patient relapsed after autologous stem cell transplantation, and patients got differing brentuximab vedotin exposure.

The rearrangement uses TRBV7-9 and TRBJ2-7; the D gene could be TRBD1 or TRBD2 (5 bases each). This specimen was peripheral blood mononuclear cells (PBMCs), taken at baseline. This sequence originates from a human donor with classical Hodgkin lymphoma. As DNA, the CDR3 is TGTGCCAGCACCAAGGTCGGGGCCACCTACGAGCAGTACTTC. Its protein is CASTKVGATYEQYF.